This TCR beta chain was retrieved from a study of CD8 T cells in Susac syndrome. Random hexamers were used to reverse transcribe an amount of roughly 0.5 to 1 ug RNA. TCRdb re-called the immunoSEQ multiplex PCR reads through MiXCR, storing one row per CDR3 protein. The repertoire holds roughly 150,000 distinct CDR3 sequences, with roughly 95% as singletons. Sequencing of TCR beta, carried out with a high-throughput approach, was applied to CD8+ and CD4+ T cells from the blood. Looked up from germline, CDR1 is MNHEY and CDR2 is SMNVEV (reference sequence). The CDR3 extends over 12 amino acids. Between the trimmed V and J ends, which lost 10 bases and 7 bases, there was a span of 16 bases.

This TCR was sampled from a human donor with multiple sclerosis. The chain carries TRBV27 and TRBJ2-5, with D possibly called TRBD1 or TRBD2 (5 bases each). Sequenced: CD8+ T cells from PBMCs. CDR3 nucleotides: TGTGCCACCGGGACGGACGAATGGACCCAGTACTTC. Its translation: CATGTDEWTQYF.